The clone carrying this T cell receptor (beta chain) was recorded at least ten times. The sample comes from a study of T cells in Graves' hyperthyroidism and ophthalmopathy. Researchers amplified the TCR beta CDR3 regions from RNA transcripts. TCR CDR3 underwent first-round RT-PCR with the HTBI primer set. From the multiplex PCR reads, TCRdb called clonotypes with MiXCR, one entry per CDR3 protein. The table includes around 350,000 distinct CDR3 sequences, roughly 25% detected once. Between the trimmed V and J ends, which lost 2 bases and 5 bases, there was a span of 12 bases. From germline, CDR1 is KGHSH and CDR2 LQKENI. This CDR3 region has 15 residues.

Sequencing used blood. This receptor was obtained from a man between 50 and 59 years old with Graves' hyperthyroidism. V usage is TRBV18 and J usage is TRBJ1-4; D unresolved. Here the CDR3 reads CASSPSTSRNEKLFF. CDR3 bases: TGTGCCAGCTCACCATCGACATCCCGGAATGAAAAACTGTTTTTT.